The text below deals with one T cell receptor beta chain. A quantity of roughly 0.5 to 1 ug RNA underwent reverse transcription using random hexamers. Via MiXCR, TCRdb re-called the immunoSEQ multiplex PCR reads, giving one row per CDR3 protein. This sample has more than 150,000 distinct CDR3 sequences, with 95% found just once. V was trimmed by 6 bases and J by 7 bases, leaving 12 bases between them. The germline gives CDR1 LNHDA, CDR2 SQIVND (reference sequence). The CDR3 loop spans 12 amino acids. The authors carried out high-throughput sequencing of TCR beta. They applied it to CD8+ and CD4+ T cells obtained from blood. The CD8+ and CD4+ T cells were negatively isolated, with the TEMRA cells enriched by FACS. The sample comes from a study of CD8 T cells in Susac syndrome.

Material for sequencing was CD8+ T cells from PBMCs. This clonotype originated in a human donor with Susac syndrome. The chain couples TRBV19 to TRBJ1-1; the D is unclear. CDR3 in amino acids: CASRKGGGEAFF. Here the CDR3 DNA reads TGTGCCAGTAGAAAAGGAGGTGGTGAAGCTTTCTTT.